This TCR beta chain came from a study of cytomegalovirus exposure and HLA in healthy donors. It was with 60 Vbeta and 13 Jbeta primers that the PCR ran. Sequencing was performed with immunoSEQ multiplex PCR; in TCRdb, only in-frame clones are kept and a portion is missing. This sample has some 220,000 clones, with 75% to 85% found just once. The junction had 7 bases not matched to a gene; V was cut back by 1 base and J by 4 bases. Looked up from germline, CDR1 is GTSNPN and CDR2 is SVGIG (reference sequence). The CDR3 extends over 16 amino acids. The source is a woman aged 60-75 years in good health and CMV-seropositive. The chain uses TRBV30 and TRBJ2-3, with 11 bases matching TRBD1. Sequencing input: PBMCs. The CDR3 DNA reads TGTGCCTGGAGTGCGGGGACAGGGGGTTGGGCAGATACGCAGTATTTT. It yields the protein CAWSAGTGGWADTQYF. Based on the CDR3 plus reference TRBV30 and TRBJ2-3, the full variable domain is SQTIHQWPATLVQPVGSPLSLECTVEGTSNPNLYWYRQAAGRGLQLLFYSVGIGQISSEVPQNLSASRPQDRQFILSSKKLLLSDSGFYLCAWSAGTGGWADTQYFGPGTRLTVL.